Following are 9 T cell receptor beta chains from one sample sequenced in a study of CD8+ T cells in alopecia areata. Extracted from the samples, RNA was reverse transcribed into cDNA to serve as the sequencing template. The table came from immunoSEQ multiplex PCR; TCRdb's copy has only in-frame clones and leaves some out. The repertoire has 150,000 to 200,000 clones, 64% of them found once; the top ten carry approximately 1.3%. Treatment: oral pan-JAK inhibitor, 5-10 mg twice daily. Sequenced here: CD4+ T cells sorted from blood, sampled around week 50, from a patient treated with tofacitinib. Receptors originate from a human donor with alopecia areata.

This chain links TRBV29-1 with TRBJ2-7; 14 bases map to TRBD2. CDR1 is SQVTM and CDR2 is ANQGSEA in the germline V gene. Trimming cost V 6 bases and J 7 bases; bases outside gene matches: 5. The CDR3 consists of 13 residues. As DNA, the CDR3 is TGCAGCGTGGGACTAGCGGGGGCCCGAGAGCAGTACTTC. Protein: CSVGLAGAREQYF.

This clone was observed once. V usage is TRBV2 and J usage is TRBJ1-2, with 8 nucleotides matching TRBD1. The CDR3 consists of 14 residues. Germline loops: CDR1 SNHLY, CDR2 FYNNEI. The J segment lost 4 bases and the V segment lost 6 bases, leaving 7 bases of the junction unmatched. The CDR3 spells CASRQQGVAYGYTF. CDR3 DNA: TGTGCCAGCAGGCAACAGGGGGTTGCCTATGGCTACACCTTC.

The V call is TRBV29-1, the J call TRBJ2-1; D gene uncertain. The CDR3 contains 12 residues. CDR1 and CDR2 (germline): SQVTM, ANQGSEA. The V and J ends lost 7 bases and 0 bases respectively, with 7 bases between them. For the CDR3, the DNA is TGCAGCGGCTGTAGCTCCTACAATGAGCAGTTCTTC. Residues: CSGCSSYNEQFF.

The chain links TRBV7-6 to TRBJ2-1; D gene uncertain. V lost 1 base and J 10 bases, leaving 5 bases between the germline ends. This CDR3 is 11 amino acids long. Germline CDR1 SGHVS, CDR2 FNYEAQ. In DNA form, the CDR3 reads TGTGCCAGCAGCTTAGGGGCGGAGCAGTTCTTC. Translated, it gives CASSLGAEQFF. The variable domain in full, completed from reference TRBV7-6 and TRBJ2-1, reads GAGVSQSPRYKVTKRGQDVALRCDPISGHVSLYWYRQALGQGPEFLTYFNYEAQQDKSGLPNDRFSAERPEGSISTLTIQRTEQRDSAMYRCASSLGAEQFFGPGTRLTVL.

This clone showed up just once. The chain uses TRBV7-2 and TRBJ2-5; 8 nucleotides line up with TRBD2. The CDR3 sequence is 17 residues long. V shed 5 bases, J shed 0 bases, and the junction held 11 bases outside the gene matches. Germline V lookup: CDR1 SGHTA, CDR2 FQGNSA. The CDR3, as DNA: TGTGCCAGCAGCCCAGGAATTCGGGAGGGGTACCAAGAGACCCAGTACTTC. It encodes CASSPGIREGYQETQYF. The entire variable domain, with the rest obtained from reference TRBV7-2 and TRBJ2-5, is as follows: GAGVSQSPSNKVTEKGKDVELRCDPISGHTALYWYRQSLGQGLEFLIYFQGNSAPDKSGLPSDRFSAERTGGSVSTLTIQRTQQEDSAVYLCASSPGIREGYQETQYFGPGTRLLVL.

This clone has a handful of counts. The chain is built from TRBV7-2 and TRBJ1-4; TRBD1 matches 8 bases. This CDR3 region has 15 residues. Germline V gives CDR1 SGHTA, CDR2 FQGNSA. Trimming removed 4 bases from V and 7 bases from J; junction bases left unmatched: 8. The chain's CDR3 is CASSSGQGRGEKLFF. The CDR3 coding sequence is TGTGCCAGCAGCTCAGGACAGGGAAGAGGTGAAAAACTGTTTTTT.

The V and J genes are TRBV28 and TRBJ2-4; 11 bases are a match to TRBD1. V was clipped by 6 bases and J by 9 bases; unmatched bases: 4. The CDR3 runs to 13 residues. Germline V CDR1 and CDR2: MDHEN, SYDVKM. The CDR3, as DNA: TGTGCCAGCAGGCCGGGACAGGGGGGCATTCAGTACTTC. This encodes CASRPGQGGIQYF. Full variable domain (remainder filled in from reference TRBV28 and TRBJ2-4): DVKVTQSSRYLVKRTGEKVFLECVQDMDHENMFWYRQDPGLGLRLIYFSYDVKMKEKGDIPEGYSVSREKKERFSLILESASTNQTSMYLCASRPGQGGIQYFGAGTRLSVL.

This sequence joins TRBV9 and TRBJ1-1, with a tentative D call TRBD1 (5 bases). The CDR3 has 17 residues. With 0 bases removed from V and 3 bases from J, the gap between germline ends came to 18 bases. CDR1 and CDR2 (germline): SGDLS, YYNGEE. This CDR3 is CASSVGARDFSDTEAFF. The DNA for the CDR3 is TGTGCCAGCAGCGTAGGGGCCAGGGACTTTTCTGACACTGAAGCTTTCTTT.

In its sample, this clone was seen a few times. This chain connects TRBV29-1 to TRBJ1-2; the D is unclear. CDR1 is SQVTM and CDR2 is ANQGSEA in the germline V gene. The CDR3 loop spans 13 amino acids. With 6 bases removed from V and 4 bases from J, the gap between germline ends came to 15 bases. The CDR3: CSVAADGTYGYTF. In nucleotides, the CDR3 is TGCAGCGTAGCGGCGGACGGAACCTATGGCTACACCTTC. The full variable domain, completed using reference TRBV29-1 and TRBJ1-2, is SAVISQKPSRDICQRGTSLTIQCQVDSQVTMMFWYRQQPGQSLTLIATANQGSEATYESGFVIDKFPISRPNLTFSTLTVSNMSPEDSSIYLCSVAADGTYGYTFGSGTRLTVV.